A single TCR beta chain is shown here with its context. The sample originates from a study of blood T cell repertoires in COVID-19. On the study more broadly: The study drew acute and convalescent COVID-19 samples from the United States, Italy and Spain. Sources were T cells, B-cell-depleted T cells, or PBMCs; the material itself was cDNA or gDNA.

Per the original data handling: Estimated nucleated cell counts came from reference gene primer amplification. TCRdb's table, derived via immunoSEQ multiplex PCR, lists solely in-frame clones and lacks some. V, J and clone size reflect that table, while D and trimming were determined from the DNA. The top ten clones hold around 25% of a sample with approximately 220,000 clones, roughly 84% of them seen once. CDR3 length equals 15 residues. CDR1 is MNHNY and CDR2 is SVGAGI in the germline V gene (reference sequence). V was clipped by 7 bases and J by 3 bases; unmatched bases: 9. The chain has TRBV6-6 and TRBJ1-3; 7 bases map to TRBD1. The receptor comes from a man aged 40-49 years with acute or convalescent COVID-19. The sequenced sample was peripheral blood. For the CDR3, the DNA is TGTGCCAGCACCAAGACAGGGATGAATGGAAACACCATATATTTT. This codes for CASTKTGMNGNTIYF.